These T cell receptor beta chains were read from a single sample in a study of T-cell reconstitution after alpha-beta-depleted transplantation in children. TCRdb reanalysed the PCR reads using MiXCR and keeps one entry per CDR3 protein. Of about 340,000 distinct CDR3 sequences in the sample, about an eighth were seen once. This sample comprised PBMCs, obtained from the stem cell graft. The receptors shown here come from a human donor who donated a stem cell graft to a child with Fanconi anemia. The CDR3 runs from the conserved cysteine through the conserved F or W. The D gene is left open where the match is weak. Clone size is given for some rows only: seen once, a few or many times, or a class if the clone is expanded.

CDR3 protein: CASSQDRGQHGYTF; CDR3 DNA: TGTGCCAGCAGCCAAGACAGGGGGCAGCATGGCTACACCTTC; V gene: TRBV11-2; CDR3 length: 14; D gene: TRBD1; clone size: NA; J gene: TRBJ1-2
CDR3 protein: CASSLPGLNEKLFF; CDR3 DNA: TGCGCCAGCAGCTTGCCAGGGTTAAATGAAAAACTGTTTTTT; V gene: TRBV5-1; CDR3 length: 14; D gene: NA; clone size: NA; J gene: TRBJ1-4
CDR3 protein: CASSASGRGYNEQFF; CDR3 DNA: TGTGCCAGCAGCGCCTCAGGGAGGGGATACAATGAGCAGTTCTTC; V gene: TRBV9; CDR3 length: 15; D gene: TRBD2; clone size: few; J gene: TRBJ2-1
CDR3 protein: CASSRLQPQETQYF; CDR3 DNA: TGTGCCAGCAGTCGACTCCAGCCTCAAGAGACCCAGTACTTC; V gene: TRBV12-3/TRBV12-4; CDR3 length: 14; D gene: NA; clone size: NA; J gene: TRBJ2-5
CDR3 protein: CASNGIMTDRNYEQYF; CDR3 DNA: TGTGCCAGCAACGGCATCATGACGGACCGCAACTACGAGCAGTACTTC; V gene: TRBV2; CDR3 length: 16; D gene: NA; clone size: few; J gene: TRBJ2-7
CDR3 protein: CASSPAQGLEQPQHF; CDR3 DNA: TGTGCCAGCTCACCCGCCCAGGGTTTAGAACAGCCCCAGCATTTT; V gene: TRBV18; CDR3 length: 15; D gene: NA; clone size: NA; J gene: TRBJ1-5
CDR3 protein: CASRTDGAYGYTF; CDR3 DNA: TGTGCCAGCAGGACGGACGGAGCCTATGGCTACACCTTC; V gene: TRBV5-6; CDR3 length: 13; D gene: NA; clone size: few; J gene: TRBJ1-2
CDR3 protein: CASSSAGQGNEQFF; CDR3 DNA: TGCGCCAGCAGCTCCGCCGGACAGGGTAATGAGCAGTTCTTC; V gene: TRBV5-1; CDR3 length: 14; D gene: TRBD1; clone size: few; J gene: TRBJ2-1
CDR3 protein: CSTGGPAGAIDTQYF; CDR3 DNA: TGCAGCACCGGCGGGCCAGCGGGGGCGATAGATACGCAGTATTTT; V gene: TRBV29-1; CDR3 length: 15; D gene: TRBD2; clone size: many; J gene: TRBJ2-3
CDR3 protein: CASSQGPYEQYF; CDR3 DNA: TGTGCCAGCAGCCAAGGTCCCTACGAGCAGTACTTC; V gene: TRBV6-5; CDR3 length: 12; D gene: NA; clone size: many; J gene: TRBJ2-7
CDR3 protein: CASGISGNTIYF; CDR3 DNA: TGTGCCAGCGGTATCTCTGGAAACACCATATATTTT; V gene: TRBV6-2/TRBV6-3; CDR3 length: 12; D gene: NA; clone size: NA; J gene: TRBJ1-3
CDR3 protein: CASSLADRPTDTQYF; CDR3 DNA: TGCGCCAGCAGCTTGGCCGACAGGCCTACAGATACGCAGTATTTT; V gene: TRBV5-1; CDR3 length: 15; D gene: NA; clone size: few; J gene: TRBJ2-3
CDR3 protein: CASSLLAGSDQPQHF; CDR3 DNA: TGTGCCAGCAGTTTATTGGCAGGGAGCGATCAGCCCCAGCATTTT; V gene: TRBV12-3/TRBV12-4; CDR3 length: 15; D gene: NA; clone size: many; J gene: TRBJ1-5
CDR3 protein: CASSQDEGNSYNEQFF; CDR3 DNA: TGCGCCAGCAGCCAAGATGAAGGGAACTCCTACAATGAGCAGTTCTTC; V gene: TRBV4-3; CDR3 length: 16; D gene: NA; clone size: few; J gene: TRBJ2-1
CDR3 protein: CATSRGGARGQSETQYF; CDR3 DNA: TGTGCCACCAGCAGAGGGGGCGCGAGGGGGCAGTCAGAGACCCAGTACTTC; V gene: TRBV15; CDR3 length: 17; D gene: TRBD1; clone size: few; J gene: TRBJ2-5
CDR3 protein: CASSLLFGLQETQYF; CDR3 DNA: TGTGCCAGCAGCTTGCTATTTGGACTCCAAGAGACCCAGTACTTC; V gene: TRBV11-2; CDR3 length: 15; D gene: NA; clone size: many; J gene: TRBJ2-5
CDR3 protein: CASSTGAGNTIYF; CDR3 DNA: TGTGCCAGCAGTACGGGGGCTGGAAACACCATATATTTT; V gene: TRBV12-3/TRBV12-4; CDR3 length: 13; D gene: NA; clone size: many; J gene: TRBJ1-3
CDR3 protein: CASSLGLEDWNEKLFF; CDR3 DNA: TGTGCCAGCAGCTTAGGATTGGAAGACTGGAATGAAAAACTGTTTTTT; V gene: TRBV7-4; CDR3 length: 16; D gene: NA; clone size: NA; J gene: TRBJ1-4
CDR3 protein: CSARGQDPPLHF; CDR3 DNA: TGCAGTGCTCGAGGACAGGATCCACCCCTCCACTTT; V gene: TRBV20-1; CDR3 length: 12; D gene: TRBD1; clone size: NA; J gene: TRBJ1-6
CDR3 protein: CASSAGGSTEAFF; CDR3 DNA: TGTGCCAGCAGTGCCGGGGGGTCCACTGAAGCTTTCTTT; V gene: TRBV27; CDR3 length: 13; D gene: NA; clone size: many; J gene: TRBJ1-1
CDR3 protein: CASSGGANTEAFF; CDR3 DNA: TGCGCCAGCAGTGGAGGGGCGAACACTGAAGCTTTCTTT; V gene: TRBV10-2; CDR3 length: 13; D gene: NA; clone size: many; J gene: TRBJ1-1
CDR3 protein: CASSYSGTMNTEAFF; CDR3 DNA: TGCGCCAGCAGCTACTCCGGGACAATGAACACTGAAGCTTTCTTT; V gene: TRBV5-1; CDR3 length: 15; D gene: NA; clone size: NA; J gene: TRBJ1-1
CDR3 protein: CATSDLRGGYNEQFF; CDR3 DNA: TGTGCCACCAGTGATTTGAGGGGAGGCTACAATGAGCAGTTCTTC; V gene: TRBV24-1; CDR3 length: 15; D gene: NA; clone size: NA; J gene: TRBJ2-1
CDR3 protein: CASSQNLQGNTEAFF; CDR3 DNA: TGCGCCAGCAGCCAGAACTTACAGGGGAACACTGAAGCTTTCTTT; V gene: TRBV4-3; CDR3 length: 15; D gene: NA; clone size: few; J gene: TRBJ1-1
CDR3 protein: CSVERLAGVYNEQFF; CDR3 DNA: TGCAGCGTTGAGCGGCTAGCGGGGGTATACAATGAGCAGTTCTTC; V gene: TRBV29-1; CDR3 length: 15; D gene: TRBD2; clone size: many; J gene: TRBJ2-1
CDR3 protein: CASSRDRGRLSGELFF; CDR3 DNA: TGCGCCAGCAGCCGTGACAGGGGGCGTTTGTCCGGGGAGCTGTTTTTT; V gene: TRBV4-3; CDR3 length: 16; D gene: TRBD1; clone size: NA; J gene: TRBJ2-2
CDR3 protein: CSAAFPGRNEKLFF; CDR3 DNA: TGCAGTGCGGCTTTTCCGGGACGTAATGAAAAACTGTTTTTT; V gene: TRBV20-1; CDR3 length: 14; D gene: NA; clone size: many; J gene: TRBJ1-4
CDR3 protein: CASSRDSRNTIYF; CDR3 DNA: TGTGCCAGCAGCCGGGACAGCCGAAACACCATATATTTT; V gene: TRBV3-1; CDR3 length: 13; D gene: TRBD1; clone size: few; J gene: TRBJ1-3
CDR3 protein: CASSPIPDGTRANTGELFF; CDR3 DNA: TGTGCCAGCAGTCCCATCCCGGACGGAACTAGGGCGAACACCGGGGAGCTGTTTTTT; V gene: TRBV12-3/TRBV12-4; CDR3 length: 19; D gene: NA; clone size: NA; J gene: TRBJ2-2
CDR3 protein: CASSYGANNQPQHF; CDR3 DNA: TGTGCCAGCAGTTACGGGGCGAACAATCAGCCCCAGCATTTT; V gene: TRBV6-2/TRBV6-3; CDR3 length: 14; D gene: NA; clone size: few; J gene: TRBJ1-5
CDR3 protein: CASSPLAGAASYNEQFF; CDR3 DNA: TGTGCCAGCAGCCCCCTAGCGGGGGCCGCCTCCTACAATGAGCAGTTCTTC; V gene: TRBV14; CDR3 length: 17; D gene: TRBD2; clone size: NA; J gene: TRBJ2-1
CDR3 protein: CASRGTGTEKLFF; CDR3 DNA: TGTGCCAGCCGCGGGACGGGGACTGAAAAACTGTTTTTT; V gene: TRBV6-5; CDR3 length: 13; D gene: NA; clone size: NA; J gene: TRBJ1-4
CDR3 protein: CASSEGGLNTEAFF; CDR3 DNA: TGTGCCAGCAGCGAGGGGGGATTGAACACTGAAGCTTTCTTT; V gene: TRBV9; CDR3 length: 14; D gene: NA; clone size: many; J gene: TRBJ1-1
CDR3 protein: CASSYDPQGRSYEQYF; CDR3 DNA: TGTGCCAGCAGTTATGACCCCCAGGGGCGCTCCTACGAGCAGTACTTC; V gene: TRBV6-5; CDR3 length: 16; D gene: NA; clone size: NA; J gene: TRBJ2-7
CDR3 protein: CSARDQQGGNQPQHF; CDR3 DNA: TGCAGTGCTAGAGATCAACAGGGAGGCAATCAGCCCCAGCATTTT; V gene: TRBV20-1; CDR3 length: 15; D gene: NA; clone size: NA; J gene: TRBJ1-5
CDR3 protein: CSGVQGAVIGYTF; CDR3 DNA: TGCAGTGGGGTGCAGGGGGCAGTAATCGGCTACACCTTC; V gene: TRBV20-1; CDR3 length: 13; D gene: TRBD1; clone size: few; J gene: TRBJ1-2
CDR3 protein: CASSLGQRETQYF; CDR3 DNA: TGTGCCAGCAGCTTAGGACAGCGCGAGACCCAGTACTTC; V gene: TRBV7-2; CDR3 length: 13; D gene: NA; clone size: few; J gene: TRBJ2-5
CDR3 protein: CSATRDANYGYTF; CDR3 DNA: TGCAGTGCCACCAGAGACGCTAACTATGGCTACACCTTC; V gene: TRBV20-1; CDR3 length: 13; D gene: NA; clone size: NA; J gene: TRBJ1-2
CDR3 protein: CASSLYGTGDSPLHF; CDR3 DNA: TGTGCCAGCAGCCTTTACGGGACAGGGGACTCACCCCTCCACTTT; V gene: TRBV5-6; CDR3 length: 15; D gene: TRBD1; clone size: many; J gene: TRBJ1-6
CDR3 protein: CSARTYRNQPQHF; CDR3 DNA: TGCAGTGCTCGGACGTATCGCAATCAGCCCCAGCATTTT; V gene: TRBV20-1; CDR3 length: 13; D gene: NA; clone size: few; J gene: TRBJ1-5
CDR3 protein: CASSQESRAGGSNEQFF; CDR3 DNA: TGCGCCAGCAGCCAAGAATCCCGAGCGGGGGGCAGCAATGAGCAGTTCTTC; V gene: TRBV4-1; CDR3 length: 17; D gene: TRBD2; clone size: many; J gene: TRBJ2-1
CDR3 protein: CASSSQRGAMETQYF; CDR3 DNA: TGCGCCAGCAGCTCGCAGCGGGGGGCTATGGAGACCCAGTACTTC; V gene: TRBV5-1; CDR3 length: 15; D gene: TRBD2; clone size: NA; J gene: TRBJ2-5
CDR3 protein: CASSPKSTNTGELFF; CDR3 DNA: TGTGCCAGCTCACCGAAGTCCACGAACACCGGGGAGCTGTTTTTT; V gene: TRBV18; CDR3 length: 15; D gene: NA; clone size: NA; J gene: TRBJ2-2
CDR3 protein: CASSVVQGADTQYF; CDR3 DNA: TGTGCCAGCAGCGTTGTTCAGGGGGCAGATACGCAGTATTTT; V gene: TRBV2; CDR3 length: 14; D gene: TRBD1; clone size: NA; J gene: TRBJ2-3
CDR3 protein: CASRVDRLNTEAFF; CDR3 DNA: TGTGCCAGTCGGGTTGACAGGCTGAACACTGAAGCTTTCTTT; V gene: TRBV19; CDR3 length: 14; D gene: NA; clone size: NA; J gene: TRBJ1-1
CDR3 protein: CASSDSGSTDTQYF; CDR3 DNA: TGTGCCAGCAGTGATAGCGGGTCCACAGATACGCAGTATTTT; V gene: TRBV12-3/TRBV12-4; CDR3 length: 14; D gene: TRBD2; clone size: NA; J gene: TRBJ2-3
CDR3 protein: CASSAWDTDTQYF; CDR3 DNA: TGTGCCAGCAGTGCATGGGACACAGATACGCAGTATTTT; V gene: TRBV25-1; CDR3 length: 13; D gene: NA; clone size: NA; J gene: TRBJ2-3
CDR3 protein: CASSSTDSPVRTEAFF; CDR3 DNA: TGTGCCAGCAGTTCTACGGACAGCCCTGTTCGGACTGAAGCTTTCTTT; V gene: TRBV12-3/TRBV12-4; CDR3 length: 16; D gene: NA; clone size: NA; J gene: TRBJ1-1
CDR3 protein: CSVWDRTPSAQYF; CDR3 DNA: TGCAGCGTTTGGGACAGAACTCCCTCTGCGCAGTATTTT; V gene: TRBV29-1; CDR3 length: 13; D gene: TRBD1; clone size: many; J gene: TRBJ2-3
CDR3 protein: CSAREKQYNEQFF; CDR3 DNA: TGCAGTGCTAGAGAAAAACAATACAATGAGCAGTTCTTC; V gene: TRBV20-1; CDR3 length: 13; D gene: NA; clone size: NA; J gene: TRBJ2-1
CDR3 protein: CASSLRRGIGTEAFF; CDR3 DNA: TGTGCCAGCAGCCTTAGGAGAGGCATAGGGACTGAAGCTTTCTTT; V gene: TRBV12-3/TRBV12-4; CDR3 length: 15; D gene: NA; clone size: many; J gene: TRBJ1-1
CDR3 protein: CASSLSPGQVNTEAFF; CDR3 DNA: TGTGCCAGCAGCTTGTCGCCGGGACAGGTGAACACTGAAGCTTTCTTT; V gene: TRBV7-8; CDR3 length: 16; D gene: TRBD1; clone size: few; J gene: TRBJ1-1
CDR3 protein: CASRTASNQPQHF; CDR3 DNA: TGTGCCAGCAGGACGGCATCTAATCAGCCCCAGCATTTT; V gene: TRBV6-5; CDR3 length: 13; D gene: NA; clone size: many; J gene: TRBJ1-5
CDR3 protein: CSAPGRDWDNEQFF; CDR3 DNA: TGCAGTGCCCCCGGTAGGGATTGGGACAATGAGCAGTTCTTC; V gene: TRBV20-1; CDR3 length: 14; D gene: NA; clone size: NA; J gene: TRBJ2-1